The sequence of this TCR beta chain was determined in a study of tissue T cells after allogeneic stem cell transplantation. Some clones are missing from TCRdb's copy, which holds only in-frame ones; the method was immunoSEQ multiplex PCR. Of roughly 7,700 clones listed, less than 45% are singletons. This clone was seen just once. The germline and genes are mouse ones. The read terminates 1 residue before the CDR3 end, so the remaining end is supplied by the germline J gene. Trimming took 2 bases from V and 0 from J; bases not matched to a gene: 0. This CDR3 has 15 amino acids. Germline lookup yields CDR1 SGHSN and CDR2 HYEKVE. Stated time point: mouse harvest day 7 after allogeneic transplant. The graft held 10^6 splenic CD5+ T cells and 10^7 T-cell-depleted bone marrow cells.

The clonotype originates from a female BALB/c mouse given C57BL/6 T cells with graft-versus-host disease after an allogeneic hematopoietic cell transplant. The chain is built from TRBV12-1 and TRBJ1-6; 7 nucleotides agree with TRBD1. TRBJ1-6 is flagged as an ORF with uncertain function. The material sequenced was skin. The CDR3 loop reads CASSRDSSYNSPLYF. Incomplete CDR3 DNA: TGTGCCAGCTCTCGGGACAGTTCCTATAATTCGCCCCTCTAC.